What follows are 20 T cell receptor beta chains derived from one specimen sequenced in a study of shared clonotypes between healthy human individuals. Profiling relied on immunoSEQ multiplex PCR, and the TCRdb table lists in-frame clones only, not all of them. Of fewer than 1 million clones listed, 95% to 97% are singletons. Positive CCR7 selection of CD45RO-negative cells yielded the naive CD8 cells, and terminally differentiated effector memory CD45RA+ cells were excluded. The sequencing input was naive CD8+ T cells sorted from blood. These receptors originate from a man under 40 in good health.

The J gene is TRBJ2-7, the V gene TRBV27, with 8 bases aligning to TRBD2. Germline V CDR1 and CDR2: MNHEY, SMNVEV (reference sequence). V shed 3 bases, J shed 4 bases, and the junction held 11 bases outside the gene matches. CDR3 length equals 16 residues. CDR3 protein: CASSLARPGLDYEQYF. In DNA, the CDR3 is TGTGCCAGCAGTTTGGCACGGCCGGGACTAGATTACGAGCAGTACTTC.

This chain joins TRBV10-3 and TRBJ2-7, with TRBD2 identical over 7 bases. In germline, CDR1 is ENHRY, CDR2 SYGVKD. V lost 0 bases, J lost 3 bases, and 11 bases stayed unmatched. This CDR3 is built from 17 residues. The chain's CDR3 is CAISESIFSREIYEQYF. DNA of the CDR3: TGTGCCATCAGTGAGTCGATATTTTCGCGGGAGATCTACGAGCAGTACTTC.

This clone has just one count. The genes are TRBV7-9 and TRBJ2-1; D is unresolved. V lost 5 bases to trimming and J lost 2 bases, with 13 bases between them. This CDR3 has 15 amino acids. Germline-derived CDR1 and CDR2 are SEHNR and FQNEAQ (reference sequence). Written as DNA, the CDR3 is TGTGCCAGCAGCCCGGCACGGGTCCCCTACAATGAGCAGTTCTTC. Its protein is CASSPARVPYNEQFF.

The chain couples TRBV5-1 to TRBJ1-5; no clear D gene. Germline CDR1 and CDR2: SGHRS and YFSETQ. The CDR3 runs to 16 residues. The ends were cut back, 0 bases at V and 0 bases at J, with 10 bases in the middle. The CDR3 bases are TGCGCCAGCAGCTTGGTGGACGAGAATAGCAATCAGCCCCAGCATTTT. It yields the protein CASSLVDENSNQPQHF.

The CDR3 here is CASSLAGTGGAGTDTQYF. CDR3 bases: TGTGCCAGCAGCTTAGCCGGGACAGGGGGCGCCGGGACAGATACGCAGTATTTT. This chain links TRBV7-3 with TRBJ2-3; 12 bases map to TRBD1. Trimming cost V 2 bases and J 3 bases; bases outside gene matches: 9. The CDR3 consists of 18 residues. Germline loops: CDR1 SGHTA, CDR2 FQGTGA.

This clone was detected once. The chain couples TRBV11-2 to TRBJ2-7; D ambiguous. Germline V lookup: CDR1 SGHAT, CDR2 FQNNGV. CDR3 length: 11 residues. V lost 5 bases and J 0 bases, leaving 2 bases between the germline ends. The CDR3 nucleotides read TGTGCCAGCAGCCGCTCCTACGAGCAGTACTTC. Translation: CASSRSYEQYF.

The chain joins TRBV28 to TRBJ2-1; D not resolved. The CDR3 spans 14 residues. V lost 3 bases and J 7 bases, leaving 13 bases between the germline ends. Per the germline V gene, CDR1 is MDHEN and CDR2 is SYDVKM. Here the CDR3 DNA reads TGTGCCAGCAGTTTTCGGGCAGGAATGAATGAGCAGTTCTTC. It yields the protein CASSFRAGMNEQFF.

A remark on this clone: The sample contains more than one DNA sequence encoding this CDR3. The rearrangement joins TRBV9 to TRBJ1-2; D not resolved. This CDR3 region has 12 residues. Deletions cut 0 bases from V and 5 bases from J, with 5 bases between. Germline lookup yields CDR1 SGDLS and CDR2 YYNGEE. The CDR3 DNA follows: TGTGCCAGCAGCGTAGAAGGGTATGGCTACACCTTC. Residues: CASSVEGYGYTF.

The CDR3 nucleotides read TGTGCCAGCAGGACGTACGGGGGGTCCTACAATGAGCAGTTCTTC. Translated: CASRTYGGSYNEQFF. The J gene is TRBJ2-1, the V gene TRBV6-5; the match to TRBD2 covers 7 bases. CDR1 is MNHEY and CDR2 is SVGAGI in the germline V gene. The V and J ends lost 6 bases and 1 base, in that order; junction bases with no gene match: 6. The CDR3 totals 15 residues.

The genes are TRBV28 and TRBJ2-5; no clear D gene. V shed 5 bases and J shed 4 bases, with 14 bases lying between them. CDR3 length equals 14 residues. Germline CDR1 MDHEN, CDR2 SYDVKM. The CDR3 sequence: CASSPPNPGETQYF. The CDR3, as DNA: TGTGCCAGCAGTCCCCCAAACCCGGGAGAGACCCAGTACTTC.

This rearrangement joins TRBV13 to TRBJ1-2; weak D call: TRBD1 (5 bases). Trimming cost V 5 bases and J 8 bases, with 21 bases left between them. Germline V gene data show CDR1 as PRHDT and CDR2 as FYEKMQ (reference sequence). This CDR3 has 15 amino acids. The CDR3 here is CASSPPSGGSGGYTF. The CDR3 DNA follows: TGTGCCAGCAGCCCCCCCTCGGGGGGGTCGGGAGGCTACACCTTC.

V and J are TRBV2 and TRBJ2-7; D unresolved. The V gene's germline CDR1 is SNHLY and CDR2 FYNNEI. This CDR3 has 10 amino acids. V lost 6 bases, J lost 9 bases, and 9 bases lay in between. CDR3 bases: TGTGCCAGCAGAGGAAAAGGGCAGTACTTC. Translated: CASRGKGQYF.

This clone was seen just once. Here the CDR3 reads CASSLEGLALINSYNEQFF. As DNA, the CDR3 is TGTGCCAGCAGCTTGGAGGGACTAGCATTGATAAACTCCTACAATGAGCAGTTCTTC. The rearrangement links TRBV5-5 to TRBJ2-1; 9 bases are shared with TRBD2. The CDR3 has 19 amino acids. The V segment lost 0 bases and the J segment 0 bases; nucleotides outside the gene matches: 10. Germline-derived CDR1 and CDR2 are SGHKS and YYEKEE (reference sequence).

The chain couples TRBV5-8 to TRBJ2-7, with 10 bases that match TRBD2. Germline lookup yields CDR1 SGHTS and CDR2 YDEGEE. This CDR3 has 15 residues. With V trimmed by 4 bases and J by 3 bases, 7 bases remained unmatched. CDR3 loop: CASSLTSGTFYEQYF. CDR3 DNA sequence: TGTGCCAGCAGCCTAACTAGCGGGACGTTCTACGAGCAGTACTTC.

Note on this clone: The same CDR3 arises from other DNA sequences in this sample as well. The rearrangement joins TRBV27 to TRBJ2-3; D assignment may be TRBD1 or TRBD2 (5 bases each). The CDR3 has 12 amino acids. The germline CDR1 and CDR2 sequences are MNHEY and SMNVEV (reference sequence). V was shortened by 3 bases and J by 6 bases, with 7 bases between the two germline ends. The CDR3 sequence: CASSFWGDTQYF. CDR3 DNA: TGTGCCAGCAGTTTCTGGGGGGATACGCAGTATTTT.

The CDR3 DNA sequence: TGTGCCAGCAGCTATCTAGCGGGAGTTAACAATGAGCAGTTCTTC. Its translation is CASSYLAGVNNEQFF. The chain carries TRBV11-1 and TRBJ2-1; 10 bases map to TRBD2. This CDR3 is built from 15 residues. Looked up from germline, CDR1 is SGHAT and CDR2 is FQDESV (reference sequence). The ends lost 4 bases at V and 5 bases at J; junction bases unmatched: 5.

The rearrangement links TRBV7-9 to TRBJ2-7; D not certain. This CDR3 is built from 15 residues. Germline-derived CDR1 and CDR2 are SEHNR and FQNEAQ (reference sequence). With 5 bases removed from V and 6 bases from J, the gap between germline ends came to 20 bases. DNA for the CDR3: TGTGCCAGCAGCCCCGAGTGGTTAGTCGGCGGCGAGCAGTACTTC. It codes for CASSPEWLVGGEQYF.

The CDR3: CASIYRLASGSDEQYF. The CDR3 nucleotides are TGCGCCAGCATTTATCGTTTGGCTAGCGGGAGTGACGAGCAGTACTTC. This chain joins TRBV10-2 and TRBJ2-7; 10 nucleotides agree with TRBD2. Trimming took 7 bases from V and 5 from J; bases not matched to a gene: 14. CDR1 is WSHSY, CDR2 SAAADI, per germline. This CDR3 has 16 residues.

This clone is a singleton in its sample. This chain connects TRBV28 to TRBJ2-4; tentatively, D is TRBD2 (6 bases). Germline values: CDR1 MDHEN, CDR2 SYDVKM. Between the trimmed V and J ends, which lost 1 base and 0 bases, there was a span of 19 bases. CDR3 size: 19 residues. CDR3 region: CASSLFRPHGGLAKNIQYF. In DNA, the CDR3 is TGTGCCAGCAGTTTATTTAGGCCGCACGGGGGTCTAGCCAAAAACATTCAGTACTTC. Full variable domain (rest looked up from reference TRBV28 and TRBJ2-4): DVKVTQSSRYLVKRTGEKVFLECVQDMDHENMFWYRQDPGLGLRLIYFSYDVKMKEKGDIPEGYSVSREKKERFSLILESASTNQTSMYLCASSLFRPHGGLAKNIQYFGAGTRLSVL.

The rearrangement links TRBV6-1 to TRBJ1-5; 8 nucleotides line up with TRBD1. V was pared by 1 base and J by 5 bases, with 1 base of the junction left unmatched. The CDR3 spans 14 residues. The V gene's germline CDR1 is MNHNS and CDR2 SASEGT. DNA of the CDR3: TGTGCCAGCAGTGAAGGGACAGGGTATCAGCCCCAGCATTTT. This gives the protein CASSEGTGYQPQHF.